This T cell receptor (beta chain) was profiled in a study of OX40 agonist ivuxolimab in advanced cancers. The table came from immunoSEQ multiplex PCR; TCRdb's copy has only in-frame clones and leaves some out. The sample yields 98,000 or so clones, about 86% seen once. CDR3 length equals 15 residues. Trimming removed 6 bases from V and 4 bases from J; junction bases left unmatched: 8. The germline gives CDR1 LNHDA, CDR2 SQIVND (reference sequence). The V call is TRBV19, the J call TRBJ1-1, with TRBD1 identical over 10 bases. The TCR was taken from an adult with an advanced solid tumor such as melanoma, head and neck, liver or kidney cancer. The sequencing here drew on CD4+ or CD8+ T cells sorted from blood, taken in a trial of the OX40 agonist ivuxolimab. The CDR3 is CASSARGQGGTEAFF. DNA of the CDR3: TGTGCCAGTAGCGCTCGCGGACAGGGGGGCACTGAAGCTTTCTTT.